The 18 T cell receptor beta chains in this list originate from one sample, sequenced in a study of CD8 T cells in ankylosing spondylitis (dated by TCRdb to the late 2010s). The library was prepared using 5' RACE. Sequenced using an Illumina HiSeq 2500. TCRdb trimmed public reads at Q25 via fastp, called clones via MiXCR and kept in-frame beta chains. Every CDR3 protein is listed once, alongside the most common genes and DNA of its rows. The sample table shows some 200,000 distinct CDR3 sequences, and around 13% are seen once. The ten largest clonotypes hold 15% to 20% of the sample. Input material: blood, either unsorted or a sorted T cell fraction (not recorded which). The receptor set was obtained from a male donor with ankylosing spondylitis or in good health (not recorded which).

This chain connects TRBV9 to TRBJ2-2; D gene ambiguous. Per germline, CDR1 SGDLS and CDR2 YYNGEE. Trimming pared 3 bases from V and 3 bases from J, leaving 6 bases between. The length of the CDR3 is 13 residues. The CDR3 coding sequence is TGTGCCAGCAGCGGCACAGACACCGGGGAGCTGTTTTTT. Translating it yields CASSGTDTGELFF.

The V gene is TRBV5-5, the J gene TRBJ2-3; D tentatively fits TRBD1 or TRBD2 (5 bases each). Per germline, CDR1 SGHKS and CDR2 YYEKEE (reference sequence). The CDR3 contains 15 residues. V gave up 4 bases and J gave up 1 base, with 13 bases separating them. CDR3 in amino acids: CASSPGPSRTDTQYF. CDR3 sequence (DNA): TGTGCCAGCAGCCCGGGACCTTCCCGCACAGATACGCAGTATTTT.

This clonotype came up many times. The CDR3 protein is CASSQVTDSNQPQHF. DNA of the CDR3: TGCGCCAGCAGCCAAGTGACAGATAGCAATCAGCCCCAGCATTTT. The chain has TRBV4-1 and TRBJ1-5, with D maybe TRBD1 (5 bases). Germline loops: CDR1 MGHRA, CDR2 YSYEKL. V was clipped by 1 base and J by 0 bases, with 7 bases between them. The length of the CDR3 is 15 residues.

In DNA, the CDR3 is TGTGCCAGCAGCTTGGGCGGGAGTCACCACAATGAGCAGTTCTTC. Protein sequence: CASSLGGSHHNEQFF. J is TRBJ2-1 and V is TRBV5-6; 7 bases are shared with TRBD2. Trimming cost V 0 bases and J 5 bases; bases outside gene matches: 5. Looked up from germline, CDR1 is SGHDT and CDR2 is YYEEEE. The CDR3 contains 15 residues.

This clonotype has only a few counts. This chain uses TRBV12-3 or TRBV12-4 with TRBJ1-1; TRBD1 is a possible D gene (5 bases). V lost 0 bases, J lost 5 bases, and 16 bases lay in between. The CDR3 is made up of 16 amino acids. The CDR3 DNA reads TGTGCCAGCAGTTTAGCGATTGGGGGGACGATGACTGAAGCTTTCTTT. It translates to CASSLAIGGTMTEAFF.

The J gene is TRBJ2-3, the V gene TRBV24-1, with 8 nucleotides matching TRBD2. With 6 bases clipped from V and 8 bases from J, the junction kept 12 bases outside the gene matches. Germline V lookup: CDR1 KGHDR, CDR2 SFDVKD. The CDR3 runs 15 residues. The DNA for the CDR3 is TGTGCCACCAGTCGAACGGGGGGGCTTGAGGCTACGCAGTATTTT. It is translated as CATSRTGGLEATQYF.

This clonotype was picked up a small number of times. The conserved final phenylalanine or tryptophan is absent from the CDR3, which likely points to a read error. The DNA is omitted, as the CDR3 cannot be located on it reliably, and the CDR3 follows TCRdb's listing. The rearrangement uses TRBV12-3 or TRBV12-4 and TRBJ1-2; TRBD1 was called by the table and not checked on the DNA. The length of the CDR3 is 13 amino acids, counting both ends. The CDR3 here is CASSLALGTGNEY.

This clonotype turned up a few times. The chain is built from TRBV12-5 and TRBJ2-3, with D unresolved. V lost 6 bases to trimming and J lost 3 bases, with 16 bases between them. The length of the CDR3 is 15 residues. Per the germline V gene, CDR1 is LGHNT and CDR2 is FRNRAP. The CDR3: CASGSSPPGTDTQYF. DNA for the CDR3: TGTGCTAGTGGCAGCTCGCCCCCAGGTACAGATACGCAGTATTTT.

In DNA, the CDR3 is TGTGCTAGTGGTTTGGTACCGTTAGGGTTTCTGCAGGGCTACACCTTC. This translates into CASGLVPLGFLQGYTF. This chain uses TRBV12-5 with TRBJ1-2; D ambiguous. Germline assignment: CDR1 LGHNT and CDR2 FRNRAP. This CDR3 contains 16 residues. V lost 0 bases to trimming and J lost 8 bases, with 19 bases between them.

This clonotype was counted a few times. This sequence joins TRBV27 and TRBJ2-7; TRBD2 matches at 8 bases. Germline V lookup: CDR1 MNHEY, CDR2 SMNVEV (reference sequence). This CDR3 has 15 residues. Trimming cost V 7 bases and J 1 base; bases outside gene matches: 9. CDR3 sequence reads: CASTRSGGWSYEQYF. For the CDR3, the DNA is TGTGCCAGCACCCGAAGCGGGGGCTGGTCCTACGAGCAGTACTTC.

This clonotype has just a few counts. This chain links TRBV20-1 with TRBJ2-3; the match to TRBD2 covers 8 bases. J gave up 0 bases and V 3 bases, and 8 bases lay outside the gene matches. Looked up from germline, CDR1 is DFQATT and CDR2 is SNEGSKA (reference sequence). The CDR3 spans 16 residues. CDR3 in amino acids: CSARYPGGSSTDTQYF. The CDR3 DNA reads TGCAGTGCTAGGTACCCGGGAGGGTCAAGCACAGATACGCAGTATTTT.

This clonotype has only a few counts. This chain connects TRBV5-6 to TRBJ2-7; D tentatively reads TRBD1 or TRBD2 (5 bases each). Trimming pared 0 bases from V and 8 bases from J, leaving 9 bases between. This CDR3 region has 12 residues. Germline V lookup: CDR1 SGHDT, CDR2 YYEEEE. For the CDR3, the DNA is TGTGCCAGCAGCTTGGAGGGACGAAAGCAGTACTTC. This codes for CASSLEGRKQYF.

The V and J genes are TRBV6-5 and TRBJ2-6, with a possible D match to TRBD1 (6 bases). CDR1 and CDR2 from the germline V gene are MNHEY and SVGAGI. The CDR3 is 16 amino acids. V was clipped by 2 bases and J by 4 bases, with 12 bases between them. The CDR3 DNA reads TGTGCCAGCAGTTACCTCGTGGGGACAGGGGCCAACGTCCTGACTTTC. It specifies CASSYLVGTGANVLTF.

Ten or more counts support this clonotype. The chain has TRBV12-3 or TRBV12-4 and TRBJ2-4; D call uncertain. V was shortened by 5 bases and J by 0 bases, with 17 bases between the two germline ends. The CDR3 covers 17 residues. The DNA for the CDR3 is TGTGCCAGCAGTCCTCGAGCGTCTATTCTAGCCAAAAACATTCAGTACTTC. This sequence encodes CASSPRASILAKNIQYF.

This clonotype was observed many times. The chain links TRBV5-1 to TRBJ1-1; 7 nucleotides line up with TRBD1. Germline values: CDR1 SGHRS, CDR2 YFSETQ. The CDR3 is 14 residues long. V shed 5 bases and J 1 base; nucleotides not matched to a gene: 5. CDR3 bases: TGCGCCAGCAGGTCCGGGACAGCGAACACTGAAGCTTTCTTT. As protein: CASRSGTANTEAFF.

The chain employs TRBV5-5 and TRBJ2-7; D may correspond to TRBD1 or TRBD2 (5 bases each). V was trimmed by 4 bases and J by 0 bases, leaving 11 bases between them. CDR1 and CDR2 from the germline V gene are SGHKS and YYEKEE (reference sequence). This CDR3 is 14 amino acids long. CDR3 DNA: TGTGCCAGCAGCCCGGGACGGTCCTCCTACGAGCAGTACTTC. This translates into CASSPGRSSYEQYF. Supplemented by reference TRBV5-5 and TRBJ2-7, the full variable domain reads DAGVTQSPTHLIKTRGQQVTLRCSPISGHKSVSWYQQVLGQGPQFIFQYYEKEERGRGNFPDRFSARQFPNYSSELNVNALLLGDSALYLCASSPGRSSYEQYFGPGTRLTVT.

This chain connects TRBV7-9 to TRBJ2-1; TRBD1 agrees at 7 bases. With V trimmed by 5 bases and J by 0 bases, 4 bases remained unmatched. Germline CDR1 reads SEHNR; CDR2 reads FQNEAQ (reference sequence). This CDR3 is built from 15 residues. The CDR3, as DNA: TGTGCCAGCAGCGGCGGACAGGCCTCCTACAATGAGCAGTTCTTC. Amino acid sequence: CASSGGQASYNEQFF.

This clonotype was seen a handful of times. J is TRBJ2-2 and V is TRBV7-6; 13 nucleotides align to TRBD2. Unmatched junction bases numbered 4, after V lost 0 bases and J lost 3 bases. This CDR3 comprises 18 residues. From germline, CDR1 is SGHVS and CDR2 FNYEAQ. CDR3 sequence (DNA): TGTGCCAGCAGCTTAGCGCCGGGACTAGCGGGGTACACCGGGGAGCTGTTTTTT. It encodes CASSLAPGLAGYTGELFF.